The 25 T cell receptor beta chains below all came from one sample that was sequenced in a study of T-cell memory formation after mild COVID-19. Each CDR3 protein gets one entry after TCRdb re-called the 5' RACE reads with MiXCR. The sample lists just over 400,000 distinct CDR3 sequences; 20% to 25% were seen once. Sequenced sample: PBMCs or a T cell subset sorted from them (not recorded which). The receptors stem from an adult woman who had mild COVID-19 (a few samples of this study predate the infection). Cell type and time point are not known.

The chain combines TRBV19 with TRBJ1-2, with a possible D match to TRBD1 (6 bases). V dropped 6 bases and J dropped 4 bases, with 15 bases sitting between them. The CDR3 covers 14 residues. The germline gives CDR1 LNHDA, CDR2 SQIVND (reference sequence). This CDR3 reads CASRGTGTLYGYTF. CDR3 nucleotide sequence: TGTGCCAGTAGAGGGACCGGGACACTCTATGGCTACACCTTC.

Here the CDR3 reads CASSYSSGRGRAYEQYF. The CDR3 bases are TGTGCCAGCAGTTACTCAAGCGGACGCGGGCGTGCCTACGAGCAGTACTTC. The chain carries TRBV6-5 and TRBJ2-7; the D gene is possibly TRBD2 (5 bases). CDR3 length: 17 amino acids. Trimming left V 0 bases short and J 2 bases short, with 17 bases between. From germline, CDR1 is MNHEY and CDR2 SVGAGI.

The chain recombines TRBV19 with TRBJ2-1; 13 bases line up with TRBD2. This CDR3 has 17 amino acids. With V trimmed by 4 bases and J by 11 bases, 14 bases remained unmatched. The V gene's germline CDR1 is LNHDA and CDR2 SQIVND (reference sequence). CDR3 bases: TGTGCCAGTAGTAGATTGGACGCCGGGACTAGCGGGACAAAGCAGTTCTTC. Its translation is CASSRLDAGTSGTKQFF.

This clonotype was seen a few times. CDR3 coding DNA: TGTGCCAGCTCGGGGGACCGGACTATATTGCAAAACATTCAGTACTTC. Amino acids: CASSGDRTILQNIQYF. V is TRBV6-2 or TRBV6-3 and J is TRBJ2-4; TRBD2 might be the D (6 bases). Between the trimmed V and J ends, which lost 8 bases and 5 bases, there was a span of 22 bases. This CDR3 contains 16 residues. Germline lookup yields CDR1 MNHEY and CDR2 SVGEGT.

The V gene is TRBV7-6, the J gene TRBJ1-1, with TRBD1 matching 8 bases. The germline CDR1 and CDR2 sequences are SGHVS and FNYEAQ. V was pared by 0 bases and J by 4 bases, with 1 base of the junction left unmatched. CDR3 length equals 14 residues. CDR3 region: CASSLAGQGTEAFF. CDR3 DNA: TGTGCCAGCAGCTTAGCCGGACAGGGCACTGAAGCTTTCTTT.

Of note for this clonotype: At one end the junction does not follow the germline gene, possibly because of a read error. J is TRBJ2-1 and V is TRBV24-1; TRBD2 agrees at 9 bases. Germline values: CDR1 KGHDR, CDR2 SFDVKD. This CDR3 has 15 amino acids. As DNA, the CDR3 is TGTGCTACCAGTGATTCGGGACTAGCTTACAATGAGCAGTTCTTC. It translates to CATSDSGLAYNEQFF.

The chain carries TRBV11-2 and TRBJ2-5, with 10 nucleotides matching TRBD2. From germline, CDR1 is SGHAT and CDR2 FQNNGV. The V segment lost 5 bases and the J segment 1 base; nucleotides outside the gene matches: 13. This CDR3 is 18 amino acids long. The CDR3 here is CASSLAGAPISFQETQYF. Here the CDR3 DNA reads TGTGCCAGCAGCCTAGCGGGGGCCCCCATAAGCTTCCAAGAGACCCAGTACTTC.

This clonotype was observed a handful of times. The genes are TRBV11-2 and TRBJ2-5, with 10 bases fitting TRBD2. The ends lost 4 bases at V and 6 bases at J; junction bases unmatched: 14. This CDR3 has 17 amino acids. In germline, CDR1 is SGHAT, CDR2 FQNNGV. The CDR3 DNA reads TGTGCCAGCAGCTGGCGCGATAAGCGGGAGGGCTTGAAGACCCAGTACTTC. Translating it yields CASSWRDKREGLKTQYF.

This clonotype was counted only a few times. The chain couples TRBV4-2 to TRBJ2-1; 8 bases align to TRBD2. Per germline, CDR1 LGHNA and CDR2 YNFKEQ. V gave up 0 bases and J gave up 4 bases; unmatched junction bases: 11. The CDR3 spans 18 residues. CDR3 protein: CASSQELVQLAEYNEQFF. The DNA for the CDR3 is TGTGCCAGCAGCCAAGAGCTGGTTCAACTAGCGGAGTACAATGAGCAGTTCTTC.

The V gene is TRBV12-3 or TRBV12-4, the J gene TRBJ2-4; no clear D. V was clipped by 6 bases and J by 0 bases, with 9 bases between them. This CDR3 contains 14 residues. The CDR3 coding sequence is TGTGCCAGCAGGGGTAGCCGAGCCAAAAACATTCAGTACTTC. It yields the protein CASRGSRAKNIQYF.

This chain's CDR3 is CATSLLAGGYNEQFF. DNA of the CDR3: TGTGCCACCAGCTTACTAGCGGGAGGCTACAATGAGCAGTTCTTC. The chain is built from TRBV24-1 and TRBJ2-1; TRBD2 agrees at 12 bases. Per the germline V gene, CDR1 is KGHDR and CDR2 is SFDVKD. V was clipped by 7 bases and J by 3 bases; unmatched bases: 3. This CDR3 contains 15 residues.

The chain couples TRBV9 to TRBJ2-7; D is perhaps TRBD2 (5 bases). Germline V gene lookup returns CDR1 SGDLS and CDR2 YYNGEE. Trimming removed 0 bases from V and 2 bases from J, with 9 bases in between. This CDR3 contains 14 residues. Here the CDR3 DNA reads TGTGCCAGCAGCGTAGGTGATAGCGCCTACGAGCAGTACTTC. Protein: CASSVGDSAYEQYF.

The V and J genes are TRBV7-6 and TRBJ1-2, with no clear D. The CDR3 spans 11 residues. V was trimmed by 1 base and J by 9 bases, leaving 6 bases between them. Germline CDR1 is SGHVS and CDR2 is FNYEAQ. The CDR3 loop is CASSLGGRYTF. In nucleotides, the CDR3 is TGTGCCAGCAGCTTAGGGGGTCGCTACACCTTC.

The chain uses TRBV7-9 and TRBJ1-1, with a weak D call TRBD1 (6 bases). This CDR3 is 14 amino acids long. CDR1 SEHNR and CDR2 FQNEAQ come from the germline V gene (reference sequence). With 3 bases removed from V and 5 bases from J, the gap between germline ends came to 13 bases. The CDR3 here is CASSLPGVWTEAFF. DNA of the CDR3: TGTGCCAGCAGCTTGCCAGGGGTATGGACTGAAGCTTTCTTT.

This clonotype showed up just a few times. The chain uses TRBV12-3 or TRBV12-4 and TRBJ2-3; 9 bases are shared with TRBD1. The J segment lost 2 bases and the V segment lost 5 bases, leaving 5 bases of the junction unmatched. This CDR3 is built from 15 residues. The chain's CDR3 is CASSPWTGVTDTQYF. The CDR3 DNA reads TGTGCCAGCAGTCCGTGGACAGGGGTCACAGATACGCAGTATTTT.

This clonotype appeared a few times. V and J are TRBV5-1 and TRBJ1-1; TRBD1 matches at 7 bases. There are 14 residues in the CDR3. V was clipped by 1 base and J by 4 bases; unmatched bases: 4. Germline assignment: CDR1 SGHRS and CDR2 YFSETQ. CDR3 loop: CASSLQGGVTEAFF. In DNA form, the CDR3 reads TGCGCCAGCAGCTTGCAAGGGGGCGTCACTGAAGCTTTCTTT.

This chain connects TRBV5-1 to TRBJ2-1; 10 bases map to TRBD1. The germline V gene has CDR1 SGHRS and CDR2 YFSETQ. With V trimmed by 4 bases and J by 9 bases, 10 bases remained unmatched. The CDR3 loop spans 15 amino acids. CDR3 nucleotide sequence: TGCGCCAGCAGCGGGGACAGGGGCCCCCTCGGTGAGCAGTTCTTC. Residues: CASSGDRGPLGEQFF.

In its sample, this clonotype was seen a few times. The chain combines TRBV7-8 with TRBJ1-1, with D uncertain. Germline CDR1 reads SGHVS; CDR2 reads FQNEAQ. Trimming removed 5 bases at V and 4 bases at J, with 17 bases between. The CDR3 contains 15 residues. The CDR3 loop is CASSLRRVSGTEAFF. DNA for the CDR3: TGTGCCAGCAGCCTTAGGCGGGTCTCCGGCACTGAAGCTTTCTTT.

CDR3 in DNA: TGCAGCGTTGAAGAGGGGGCCAACATGAACACTGAAGCTTTCTTT. Encoded protein: CSVEEGANMNTEAFF. The chain links TRBV29-1 to TRBJ1-1, with D possibly TRBD1 on 6 matching bases. Germline V gene lookup returns CDR1 SQVTM and CDR2 ANQGSEA. The CDR3 runs to 15 residues. V lost 0 bases and J lost 0, with 11 bases in between.

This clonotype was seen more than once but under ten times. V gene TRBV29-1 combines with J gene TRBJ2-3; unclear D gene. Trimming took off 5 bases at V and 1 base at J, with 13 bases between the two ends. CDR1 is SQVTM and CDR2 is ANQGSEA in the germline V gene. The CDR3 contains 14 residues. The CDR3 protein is CSVQDGRRTDTQYF. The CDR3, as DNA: TGCAGCGTTCAGGACGGACGACGCACAGATACGCAGTATTTT.

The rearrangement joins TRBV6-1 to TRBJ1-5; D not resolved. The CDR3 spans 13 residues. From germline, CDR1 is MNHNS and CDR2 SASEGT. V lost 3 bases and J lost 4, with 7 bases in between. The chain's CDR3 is CASSDFGNQPQHF. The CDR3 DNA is TGTGCCAGCAGTGATTTCGGGAATCAGCCCCAGCATTTT.

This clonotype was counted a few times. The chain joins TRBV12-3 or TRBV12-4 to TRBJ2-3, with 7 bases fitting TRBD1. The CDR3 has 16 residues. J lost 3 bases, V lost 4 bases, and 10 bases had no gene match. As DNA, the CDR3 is TGTGCCAGCAGTTCCGGCCAAGGGGGCTGGACAGATACGCAGTATTTT. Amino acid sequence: CASSSGQGGWTDTQYF.

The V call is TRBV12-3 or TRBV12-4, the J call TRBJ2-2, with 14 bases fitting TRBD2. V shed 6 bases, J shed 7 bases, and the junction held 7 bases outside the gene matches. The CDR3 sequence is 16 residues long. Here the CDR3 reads CASRSTSGRAFGELFF. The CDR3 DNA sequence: TGTGCCAGCAGGTCGACTAGCGGGAGGGCCTTCGGGGAGCTGTTTTTT.

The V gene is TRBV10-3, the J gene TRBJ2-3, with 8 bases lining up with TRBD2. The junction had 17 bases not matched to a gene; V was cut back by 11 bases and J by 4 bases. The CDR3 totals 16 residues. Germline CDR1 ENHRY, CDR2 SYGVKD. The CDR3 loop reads CAASRGGGNLADTQYF. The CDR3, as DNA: TGTGCCGCCTCCCGGGGGGGGGGGAATTTGGCAGATACGCAGTATTTT.

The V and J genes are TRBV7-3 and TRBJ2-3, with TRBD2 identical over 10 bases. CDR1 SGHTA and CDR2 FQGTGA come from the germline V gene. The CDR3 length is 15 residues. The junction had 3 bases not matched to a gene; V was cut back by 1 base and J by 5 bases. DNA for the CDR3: TGTGCCAGCAGCTTAAGAGCGGGGGGGCTAGATACGCAGTATTTT. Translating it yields CASSLRAGGLDTQYF.